These T cell receptor beta chains were read from a single sample in a study of regulatory T cells in long-lasting Graves disease. TCRdb passed the multiplex PCR reads through MiXCR, listing each CDR3 protein once. Seen here are approximately 560,000 distinct CDR3 sequences, more than 15% observed once, and the top ten hold 9.5% to 15%. The same data also went into a second study, on T cells in Graves' hyperthyroidism and ophthalmopathy.

The sequencing here drew on peripheral blood mononuclear cells (PBMCs), taken at new diagnosis, from a patient treated with antithyroid drugs. The receptor set was obtained from a man in his late teens or twenties with Graves disease. Both conserved end residues are part of each CDR3. The D gene is left open where the match is weak. Expanded clones are given a class, and other clones once, few, many or no size at all.

TRBV5-1	NA	NA	TRBJ2-1	TGCGCCAGCAGCCGGGAGGGGACAGGGTCCTACAATGAGCAGTTCTTC	CASSREGTGSYNEQFF
TRBV6-2/TRBV6-3	many	TRBD1	TRBJ2-7	TGTGCCAGCAGTACAGTCAGACGACAGGGATCCTACGAGCAGTACTTC	CASSTVRRQGSYEQYF
TRBV15	many	TRBD2	TRBJ2-1	TGTGCCACCAGCAGAGAGGGACTAGCGGGAGGGGAATTAAGTGAGCAGTTCTTC	CATSREGLAGGELSEQFF
TRBV29-1	few	TRBD1	TRBJ1-2	TGCAGCGTTCGGACAGGGGGGAGCTACACCTTC	CSVRTGGSYTF
TRBV4-2	few	NA	TRBJ2-1	TGTGCCAGCAGCCAAGAGGTTAGGTTTGGGGAATACAATGAGCAGTTCTTC	CASSQEVRFGEYNEQFF
TRBV2	NA	NA	TRBJ1-1	TGTGCCAGCAGTGCCCGACAAATGGGGGTGAACACTGAAGCTTTCTTT	CASSARQMGVNTEAFF
TRBV20-1	many	NA	TRBJ2-3	TGCAGTGCCACCCCTGGTGAGGTCGGAGAGACAGATACGCAGTATTTT	CSATPGEVGETDTQYF
TRBV18	many	TRBD2	TRBJ2-7	TGTGCCAGCTCACCAGGGGCGGGAGGGAGCTCCTACGAGCAGTACTTC	CASSPGAGGSSYEQYF
TRBV20-1	many	TRBD2	TRBJ2-3	TGCAGTGCAACTGGGACTAGCGGCAACACAGATACGCAGTATTTT	CSATGTSGNTDTQYF
TRBV6-1	many	TRBD1	TRBJ2-7	TGTGCCAGCAGTCCCCAACGACAGGGGGTAGGCGACGAGCAGTACTTC	CASSPQRQGVGDEQYF
TRBV7-2	many	TRBD2	TRBJ2-7	TGTGCCAGCAGCTTAGATAGGACTAGAAGGGATGGGTCCTACGAGCAGTACTTC	CASSLDRTRRDGSYEQYF
TRBV11-2	many	TRBD2	TRBJ2-2	TGTGCCAGCAGCTTAGGACTAGCGGGAGCCGGGGAGCTGTTTTTT	CASSLGLAGAGELFF
TRBV5-7	NA	NA	TRBJ2-7	TGTGCCAGCAGCTTGCTAACGGATTACTACGAGCAGTACTTC	CASSLLTDYYEQYF
TRBV10-3	NA	NA	TRBJ2-2	TGTGCCATCAGTGGAGGAGTTCAGCTCGGGGAGCTGTTTTTT	CAISGGVQLGELFF
TRBV30	many	NA	TRBJ1-1	TGTGCCTGGAGTTTCTCCAGGGCTTGGAACACTGAAGCTTTCTTT	CAWSFSRAWNTEAFF
TRBV12-3/TRBV12-4	many	NA	TRBJ2-3	TGTGCCAGCAGTCGGGGGGCCACAGATACGCAGTATTTT	CASSRGATDTQYF
TRBV11-2	many	NA	TRBJ2-3	TGTGCCAGCAGCTTACTAGTTAATACAGATACGCAGTATTTT	CASSLLVNTDTQYF
TRBV6-5	few	NA	TRBJ2-7	TGTGCCAGCAGTTACTCCGGTGGTTGGGAGCAGTACTTC	CASSYSGGWEQYF
TRBV20-1	NA	NA	TRBJ2-5	TGCAGTGCTAGACCGGGACTCCAAGAGACCCAGTACTTC	CSARPGLQETQYF
TRBV29-1	many	TRBD2	TRBJ2-2	TGCAGCGCCACGGGACTAGCGGGAACTGGGGTGAACACCGGGGAGCTGTTTTTT	CSATGLAGTGVNTGELFF
TRBV9	NA	TRBD1	TRBJ2-7	TGTGCCAGCAGCGTTGGGACAGGGTTAACGGAAGAGCAGTACTTC	CASSVGTGLTEEQYF
TRBV28	many	TRBD1	TRBJ1-3	TGTGCCAGCAGTACGCCGGGACAGGGATATGGAAACACCATATATTTT	CASSTPGQGYGNTIYF
TRBV5-1	few	TRBD2	TRBJ2-1	TGCGCCAGCAGCCCTACTAGCGGCCTACACAATGAGCAGTTCTTC	CASSPTSGLHNEQFF
TRBV7-9	NA	NA	TRBJ2-7	TGTGCCAGCAGCTTATCCCCTCTGTCAATCTACGAGCAGTACTTC	CASSLSPLSIYEQYF
TRBV28	NA	NA	TRBJ1-5	TGTGCCAGCAGTTCCACGGAGTTTAATCAGCCCCAGCATTTT	CASSSTEFNQPQHF
TRBV15	few	NA	TRBJ2-6	TGTGCCACCAGCAGAGAGATTGCGTCCGGGGCCAACGTCCTGACTTTC	CATSREIASGANVLTF
TRBV3-1	few	NA	TRBJ1-1	TGTGCCAGCAGCCAAATAGGGGAAGCTTTCTTT	CASSQIGEAFF
TRBV20-1	many	NA	TRBJ2-7	TGCAGTGCTAGAGATCTCTTGGCGAGGAGCTCCTACGAGCAGTACTTC	CSARDLLARSSYEQYF
TRBV14	NA	NA	TRBJ1-6	TGTGCCAGCAGCCAGGAACTCTGGAATTCACCCCTCCACTTT	CASSQELWNSPLHF
TRBV20-1	many	TRBD2	TRBJ2-5	TGCAGTGCCGACTCCATGCGCGGGAGATCAGAGACCCAGTACTTC	CSADSMRGRSETQYF
TRBV7-2	NA	NA	TRBJ2-5	TGTGCCAGCAGCTTAGGCAGGAAGGTACGGGAGACCCAGTACTTC	CASSLGRKVRETQYF
TRBV20-1	NA	NA	TRBJ2-5	TGCGGTGCTCCTTTGGGTGAGACCCAGTACTTC	CGAPLGETQYF
TRBV20-1	few	TRBD1	TRBJ1-5	TGCAGTGCTAACAGGGGGCGACTAGGCGATCAGCCCCAGCATTTT	CSANRGRLGDQPQHF
TRBV7-9	many	TRBD2	TRBJ2-7	TGTGCCAGCAGCTCCGGGACTAGCGGACACGAGCAGTACTTC	CASSSGTSGHEQYF
TRBV18	NA	NA	TRBJ2-1	TGTGCCAGCTCACAACGGGACGCCGAGCAGTTCTTC	CASSQRDAEQFF
TRBV7-3	once	NA	TRBJ2-2	TGTGCCAGCAAGACCCCCGGGCCCGGGGAGCTGTTTTTT	CASKTPGPGELFF
TRBV6-2/TRBV6-3	few	NA	TRBJ2-1	TGTGCCAGCGGGCGGACTAACAATGAGCAGTTCTTC	CASGRTNNEQFF
TRBV28	many	NA	TRBJ2-7	TGTGCCAGCAGTCCCCCCAGGGACGAGCAGTACTTC	CASSPPRDEQYF
TRBV7-9	few	NA	TRBJ1-1	TGTGCCAGCAGCTTCAACGGGATTGGCGGGGAAGCTTTCTTT	CASSFNGIGGEAFF
TRBV7-9	NA	NA	TRBJ1-6	TGTGCCAGCAGCCCCTCCTTGGCCAGGGGAAATTCACCCCTCCACTTT	CASSPSLARGNSPLHF
TRBV28	few	NA	TRBJ2-6	TGTGCCAGCGCTGGGAGACAGGCTCTGACTTTC	CASAGRQALTF
TRBV30	few	NA	TRBJ2-5	TGTGCCTGGAGTACAGGGAAGCAAGAGACCCAGTACTTC	CAWSTGKQETQYF
TRBV7-2	many	NA	TRBJ1-5	TGTGCCAGCAGCTTTGAGGTTCGGCGCAATCAGCCCCAGCATTTT	CASSFEVRRNQPQHF
TRBV28	many	TRBD2	TRBJ2-1	TGTGCCAGCAGTTTTAGCGGGAGAATGAATGAGCAGTTCTTC	CASSFSGRMNEQFF
TRBV14	few	TRBD1	TRBJ2-7	TGTGCCAGCAGCCAAGTTTCGACAGGGGGCGGCGAGCAGTACTTC	CASSQVSTGGGEQYF
TRBV19	once	TRBD2	TRBJ2-1	TGTGCCAGTGCCCAGGGGACTAGCTTCTACAATGAGCAGTTCTTC	CASAQGTSFYNEQFF
TRBV11-2	many	NA	TRBJ2-7	TGTGCCAGCAGCTTAGGGGCATTCTACGAGCAGTACTTC	CASSLGAFYEQYF
TRBV5-1	many	TRBD1	TRBJ2-7	TGCGCCAGCAGGTTTGACAGGGTCCCCTACGAGCAGTACTTC	CASRFDRVPYEQYF
TRBV12-3/TRBV12-4	many	NA	TRBJ1-4	TGTGCCAGCAGTTCCGTACGTACGGCCCTTGAAAAACTGTTTTTT	CASSSVRTALEKLFF
TRBV7-3	few	TRBD2	TRBJ2-3	TGTGCCAGCAGCCCTAGAGGGGGTAGCGGGAGCACGCAGTATTTT	CASSPRGGSGSTQYF
TRBV5-6	NA	TRBD1	TRBJ1-5	TGTGCCAGCAGCTTGTTTCTAGGCCCAGGGGGTTATAGCAATCAGCCCCAGCATTTT	CASSLFLGPGGYSNQPQHF
TRBV3-1	many	TRBD2	TRBJ2-7	TGTGCCAGCAGCCAAGGGGTAGCGGGACGCGTTTACGAGCAGTACTTC	CASSQGVAGRVYEQYF
TRBV2	many	NA	TRBJ1-5	TGTGCCAGCAGTGAACGGCGAGATCAGCCCCAGCATTTT	CASSERRDQPQHF